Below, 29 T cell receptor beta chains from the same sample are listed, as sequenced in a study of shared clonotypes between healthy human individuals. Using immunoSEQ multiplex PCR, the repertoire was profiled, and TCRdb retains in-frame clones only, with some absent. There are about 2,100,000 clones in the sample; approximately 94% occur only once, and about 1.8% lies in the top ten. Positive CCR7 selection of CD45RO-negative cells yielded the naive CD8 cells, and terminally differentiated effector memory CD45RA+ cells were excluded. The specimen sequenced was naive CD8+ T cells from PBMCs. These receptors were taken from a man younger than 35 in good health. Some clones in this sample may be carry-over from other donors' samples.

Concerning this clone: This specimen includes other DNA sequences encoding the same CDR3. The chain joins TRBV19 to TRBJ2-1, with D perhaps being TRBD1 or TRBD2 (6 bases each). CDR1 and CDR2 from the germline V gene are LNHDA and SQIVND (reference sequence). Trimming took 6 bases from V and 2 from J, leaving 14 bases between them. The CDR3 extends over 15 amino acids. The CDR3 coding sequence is TGTGCCAGTAGCATCGTAGGGGGGCCCTACAATGAGCAGTTCTTC. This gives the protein CASSIVGGPYNEQFF.

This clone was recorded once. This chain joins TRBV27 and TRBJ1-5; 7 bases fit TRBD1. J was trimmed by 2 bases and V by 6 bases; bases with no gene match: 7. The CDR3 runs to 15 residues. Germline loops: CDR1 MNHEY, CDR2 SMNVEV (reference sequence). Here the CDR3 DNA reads TGTGCCAGCAGGGCTACAGGGGAACGCAATCAGCCCCAGCATTTT. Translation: CASRATGERNQPQHF.

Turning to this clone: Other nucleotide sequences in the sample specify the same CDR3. The CDR3 spells CASSLTGQVYEQYF. CDR3 nucleotide sequence: TGTGCCAGCAGCCTAACGGGACAGGTCTACGAGCAGTACTTC. The chain combines TRBV7-9 with TRBJ2-7; 8 bases fit TRBD1. V shed 5 bases, J shed 3 bases, and the junction held 6 bases outside the gene matches. CDR1 and CDR2 from the germline V gene are SEHNR and FQNEAQ (reference sequence). This CDR3 spans 14 amino acids.

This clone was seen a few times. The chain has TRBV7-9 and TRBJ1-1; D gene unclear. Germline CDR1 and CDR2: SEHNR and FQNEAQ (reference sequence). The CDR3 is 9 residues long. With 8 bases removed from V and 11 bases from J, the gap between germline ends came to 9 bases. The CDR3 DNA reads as TGTGCCAGCGGTAAGGCGGCTTTCTTT. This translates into CASGKAAFF.

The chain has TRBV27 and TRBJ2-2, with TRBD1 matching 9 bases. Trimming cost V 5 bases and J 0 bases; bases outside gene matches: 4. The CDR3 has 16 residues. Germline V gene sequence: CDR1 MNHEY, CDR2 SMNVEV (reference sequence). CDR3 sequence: CASSPQGAANTGELFF. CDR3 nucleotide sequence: TGTGCCAGCAGTCCACAGGGGGCTGCGAACACCGGGGAGCTGTTTTTT.

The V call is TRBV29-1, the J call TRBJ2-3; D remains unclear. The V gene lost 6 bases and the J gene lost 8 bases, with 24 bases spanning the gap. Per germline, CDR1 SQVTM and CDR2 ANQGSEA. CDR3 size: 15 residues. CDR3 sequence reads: CSVETSTSVTATQYF. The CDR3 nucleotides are TGCAGCGTAGAAACATCCACCTCTGTGACGGCTACGCAGTATTTT.

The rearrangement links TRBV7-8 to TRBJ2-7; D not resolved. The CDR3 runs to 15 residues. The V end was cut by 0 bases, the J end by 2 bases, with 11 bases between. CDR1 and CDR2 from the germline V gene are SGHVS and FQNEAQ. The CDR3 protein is CASSLAGGRPYEQYF. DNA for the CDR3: TGTGCCAGCAGCTTAGCAGGTGGGCGCCCCTACGAGCAGTACTTC.

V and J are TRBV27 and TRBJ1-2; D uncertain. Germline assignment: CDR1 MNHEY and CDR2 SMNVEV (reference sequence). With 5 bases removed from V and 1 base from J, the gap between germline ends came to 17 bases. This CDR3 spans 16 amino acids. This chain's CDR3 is CASSSLDTYFNYGYTF. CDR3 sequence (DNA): TGTGCCAGCAGTAGTTTAGACACCTACTTTAACTATGGCTACACCTTC.

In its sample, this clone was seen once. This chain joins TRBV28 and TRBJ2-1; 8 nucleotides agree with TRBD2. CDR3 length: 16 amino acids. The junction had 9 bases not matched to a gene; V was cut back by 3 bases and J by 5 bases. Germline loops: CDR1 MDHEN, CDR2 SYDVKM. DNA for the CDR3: TGTGCCAGCAGTTTCCCGAGACTAGCGCACCACAATGAGCAGTTCTTC. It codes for CASSFPRLAHHNEQFF.

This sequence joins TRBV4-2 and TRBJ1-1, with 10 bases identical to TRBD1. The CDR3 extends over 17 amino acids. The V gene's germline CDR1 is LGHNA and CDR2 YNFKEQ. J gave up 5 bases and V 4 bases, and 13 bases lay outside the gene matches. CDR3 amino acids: CASSLQDRGRWRTEAFF. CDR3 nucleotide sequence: TGTGCCAGCAGCCTCCAAGACAGGGGGCGTTGGAGAACTGAAGCTTTCTTT.

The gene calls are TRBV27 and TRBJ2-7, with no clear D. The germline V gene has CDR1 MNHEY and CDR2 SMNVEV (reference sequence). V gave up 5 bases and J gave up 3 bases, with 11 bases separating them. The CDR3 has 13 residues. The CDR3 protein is CASSPLPGYEQYF. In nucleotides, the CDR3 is TGTGCCAGCAGTCCGCTACCGGGCTACGAGCAGTACTTC.

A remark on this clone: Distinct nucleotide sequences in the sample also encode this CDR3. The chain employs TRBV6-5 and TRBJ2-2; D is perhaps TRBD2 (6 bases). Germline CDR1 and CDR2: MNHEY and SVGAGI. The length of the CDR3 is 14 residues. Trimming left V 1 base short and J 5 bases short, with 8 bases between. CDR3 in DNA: TGTGCCAGCAGTTACTGGGGGGAAACCGGGGAGCTGTTTTTT. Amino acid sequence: CASSYWGETGELFF.

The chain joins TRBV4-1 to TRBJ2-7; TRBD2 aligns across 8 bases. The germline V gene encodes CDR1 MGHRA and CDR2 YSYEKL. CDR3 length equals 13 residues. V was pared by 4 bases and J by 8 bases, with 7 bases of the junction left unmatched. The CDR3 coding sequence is TGCGCCAGCAGCCCGGGAGGGACTGCCCAGCAGTACTTC. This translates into CASSPGGTAQQYF.

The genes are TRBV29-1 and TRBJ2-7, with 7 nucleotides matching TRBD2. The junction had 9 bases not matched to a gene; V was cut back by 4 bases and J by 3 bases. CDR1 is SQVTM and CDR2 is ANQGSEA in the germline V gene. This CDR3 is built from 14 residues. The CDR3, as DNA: TGCAGCGTTGGAGGCGGGAGATACAGCTACGAGCAGTACTTC. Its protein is CSVGGGRYSYEQYF.

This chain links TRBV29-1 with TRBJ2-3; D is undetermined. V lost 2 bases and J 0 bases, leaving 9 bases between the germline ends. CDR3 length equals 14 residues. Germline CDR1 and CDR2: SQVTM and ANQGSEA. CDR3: CSVESGYSTDTQYF. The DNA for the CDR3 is TGCAGCGTTGAATCCGGGTACAGCACAGATACGCAGTATTTT.

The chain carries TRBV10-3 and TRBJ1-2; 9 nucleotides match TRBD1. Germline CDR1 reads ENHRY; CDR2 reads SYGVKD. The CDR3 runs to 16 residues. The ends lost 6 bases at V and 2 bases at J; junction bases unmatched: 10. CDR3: CAIRPQGDRVNYGYTF. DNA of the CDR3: TGTGCCATCAGGCCTCAGGGGGACAGGGTAAACTATGGCTACACCTTC.

This CDR3 reads CASSYSIGANWEQYF. The CDR3 nucleotides are TGTGCCAGCAGTTACTCGATAGGCGCGAATTGGGAGCAGTACTTC. This rearrangement joins TRBV6-5 to TRBJ2-7; no clear D. This CDR3 contains 15 residues. Trimming stripped 0 bases from V and 7 bases from J, with 16 bases between. Germline CDR1 and CDR2: MNHEY and SVGAGI.

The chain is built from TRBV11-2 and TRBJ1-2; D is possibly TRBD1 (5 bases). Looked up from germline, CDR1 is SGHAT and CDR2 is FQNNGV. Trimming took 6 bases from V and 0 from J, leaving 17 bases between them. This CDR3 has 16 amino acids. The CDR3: CASRSGPFAANYGYTF. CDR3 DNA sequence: TGTGCCAGCAGGTCGGGGCCGTTTGCAGCTAACTATGGCTACACCTTC.

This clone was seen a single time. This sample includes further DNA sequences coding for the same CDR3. The CDR3 is CASLGPYGYTF. CDR3 in DNA: TGTGCCAGTCTAGGTCCCTATGGCTACACCTTC. The rearrangement links TRBV27 to TRBJ1-2, with unresolved D. Trimming pared 9 bases from V and 4 bases from J, leaving 9 bases between. CDR1 is MNHEY, CDR2 SMNVEV, per germline (reference sequence). There are 11 residues in the CDR3.

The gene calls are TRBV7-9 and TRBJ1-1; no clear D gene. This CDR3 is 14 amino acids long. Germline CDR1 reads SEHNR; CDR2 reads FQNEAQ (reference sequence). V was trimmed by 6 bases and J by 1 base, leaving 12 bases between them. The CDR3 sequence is CASSTPRRNTEAFF. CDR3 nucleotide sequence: TGTGCCAGCAGTACGCCGCGCCGGAACACTGAAGCTTTCTTT.

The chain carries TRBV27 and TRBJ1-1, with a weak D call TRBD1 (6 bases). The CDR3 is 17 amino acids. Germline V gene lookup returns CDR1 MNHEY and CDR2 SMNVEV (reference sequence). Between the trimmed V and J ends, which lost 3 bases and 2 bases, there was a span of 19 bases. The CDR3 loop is CASSFLQTGPSNTEAFF. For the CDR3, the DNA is TGTGCCAGCAGTTTCCTCCAAACAGGGCCTTCAAACACTGAAGCTTTCTTT.

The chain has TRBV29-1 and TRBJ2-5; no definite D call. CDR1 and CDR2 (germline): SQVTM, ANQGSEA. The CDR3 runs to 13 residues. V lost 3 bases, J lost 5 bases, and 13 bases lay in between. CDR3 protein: CSVERIAEETQYF. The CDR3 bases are TGCAGCGTTGAGCGGATCGCGGAGGAGACCCAGTACTTC.

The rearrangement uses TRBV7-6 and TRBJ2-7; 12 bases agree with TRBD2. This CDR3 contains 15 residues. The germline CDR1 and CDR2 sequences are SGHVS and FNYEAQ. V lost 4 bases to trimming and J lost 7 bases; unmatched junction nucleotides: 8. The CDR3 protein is CASSSFAGLAGEQYF. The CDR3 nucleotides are TGTGCCAGCAGCTCATTCGCGGGACTAGCGGGTGAGCAGTACTTC. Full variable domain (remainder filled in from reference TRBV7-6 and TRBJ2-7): GAGVSQSPRYKVTKRGQDVALRCDPISGHVSLYWYRQALGQGPEFLTYFNYEAQQDKSGLPNDRFSAERPEGSISTLTIQRTEQRDSAMYRCASSSFAGLAGEQYFGPGTRLTVT.

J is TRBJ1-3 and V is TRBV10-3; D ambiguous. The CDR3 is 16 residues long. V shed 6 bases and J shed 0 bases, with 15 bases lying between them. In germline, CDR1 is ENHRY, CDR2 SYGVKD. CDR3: CAIRSWIPSSGNTIYF. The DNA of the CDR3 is TGTGCCATCAGGTCCTGGATACCGAGCTCTGGAAACACCATATATTTT.

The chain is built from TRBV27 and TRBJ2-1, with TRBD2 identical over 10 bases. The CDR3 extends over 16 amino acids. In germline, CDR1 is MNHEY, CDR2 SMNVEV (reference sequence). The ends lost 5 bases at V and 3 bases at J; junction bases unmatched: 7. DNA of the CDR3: TGTGCCAGCAGTCTCGCGGGACTAGCGTTCTACAATGAGCAGTTCTTC. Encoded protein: CASSLAGLAFYNEQFF.

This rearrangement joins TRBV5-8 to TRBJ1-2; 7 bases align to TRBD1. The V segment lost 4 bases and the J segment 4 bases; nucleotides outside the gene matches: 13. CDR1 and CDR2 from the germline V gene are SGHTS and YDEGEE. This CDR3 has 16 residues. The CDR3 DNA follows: TGTGCCAGCAGCCCGGAGACAGGGCCCGTCACCTATGGCTACACCTTC. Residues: CASSPETGPVTYGYTF.

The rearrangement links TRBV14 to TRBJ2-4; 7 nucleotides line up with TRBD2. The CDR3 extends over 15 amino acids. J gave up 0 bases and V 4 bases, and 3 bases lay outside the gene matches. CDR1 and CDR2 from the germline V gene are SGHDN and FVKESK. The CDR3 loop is CASSRAGIAKNIQYF. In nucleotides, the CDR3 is TGTGCCAGCAGCCGAGCGGGAATAGCCAAAAACATTCAGTACTTC.

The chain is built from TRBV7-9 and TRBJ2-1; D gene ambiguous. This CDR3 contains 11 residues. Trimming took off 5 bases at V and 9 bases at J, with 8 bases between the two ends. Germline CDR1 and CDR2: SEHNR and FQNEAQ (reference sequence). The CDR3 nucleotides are TGTGCCAGCAGCGCGTTAAGTGAGCAGTTCTTC. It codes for CASSALSEQFF.

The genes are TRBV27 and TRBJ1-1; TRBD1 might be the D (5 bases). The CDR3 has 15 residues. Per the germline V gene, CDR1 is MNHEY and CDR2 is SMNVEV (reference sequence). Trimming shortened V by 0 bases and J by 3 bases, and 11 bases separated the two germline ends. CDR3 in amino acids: CASSLSHRWDTEAFF. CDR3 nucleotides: TGTGCCAGCAGTTTATCTCACAGGTGGGACACTGAAGCTTTCTTT.